This T cell receptor (beta chain) was found in a study of response to subunit inactivated influenza vaccine. Findings and limits, study-wide: T cells newly recruited by each seasonal influenza vaccination are few, the authors suggested.

This clonotype occurred once. What it recognizes is unknown. This CDR3 comprises 14 residues. Trimming removed 0 bases from V and 5 bases from J, with 10 bases in between. Germline CDR1 reads KGHSH; CDR2 reads LQKENI. TCRdb re-called the RT-PCR reads with MiXCR, one entry per CDR3 protein. The sample lists 450,000 to 550,000 distinct CDR3 sequences; about 25% were seen once. Sequences were derived from CD4+ T cells sorted from PBMCs, sampled 5 days after vaccination. The sequence was obtained from a man aged 50 to 60 who received an inactivated influenza vaccine. This chain uses TRBV18 with TRBJ2-5; D unresolved. DNA of the CDR3: TGTGCCAGCTCACCACCGATTGGGGTTGAGACCCAGTACTTC. As protein: CASSPPIGVETQYF.